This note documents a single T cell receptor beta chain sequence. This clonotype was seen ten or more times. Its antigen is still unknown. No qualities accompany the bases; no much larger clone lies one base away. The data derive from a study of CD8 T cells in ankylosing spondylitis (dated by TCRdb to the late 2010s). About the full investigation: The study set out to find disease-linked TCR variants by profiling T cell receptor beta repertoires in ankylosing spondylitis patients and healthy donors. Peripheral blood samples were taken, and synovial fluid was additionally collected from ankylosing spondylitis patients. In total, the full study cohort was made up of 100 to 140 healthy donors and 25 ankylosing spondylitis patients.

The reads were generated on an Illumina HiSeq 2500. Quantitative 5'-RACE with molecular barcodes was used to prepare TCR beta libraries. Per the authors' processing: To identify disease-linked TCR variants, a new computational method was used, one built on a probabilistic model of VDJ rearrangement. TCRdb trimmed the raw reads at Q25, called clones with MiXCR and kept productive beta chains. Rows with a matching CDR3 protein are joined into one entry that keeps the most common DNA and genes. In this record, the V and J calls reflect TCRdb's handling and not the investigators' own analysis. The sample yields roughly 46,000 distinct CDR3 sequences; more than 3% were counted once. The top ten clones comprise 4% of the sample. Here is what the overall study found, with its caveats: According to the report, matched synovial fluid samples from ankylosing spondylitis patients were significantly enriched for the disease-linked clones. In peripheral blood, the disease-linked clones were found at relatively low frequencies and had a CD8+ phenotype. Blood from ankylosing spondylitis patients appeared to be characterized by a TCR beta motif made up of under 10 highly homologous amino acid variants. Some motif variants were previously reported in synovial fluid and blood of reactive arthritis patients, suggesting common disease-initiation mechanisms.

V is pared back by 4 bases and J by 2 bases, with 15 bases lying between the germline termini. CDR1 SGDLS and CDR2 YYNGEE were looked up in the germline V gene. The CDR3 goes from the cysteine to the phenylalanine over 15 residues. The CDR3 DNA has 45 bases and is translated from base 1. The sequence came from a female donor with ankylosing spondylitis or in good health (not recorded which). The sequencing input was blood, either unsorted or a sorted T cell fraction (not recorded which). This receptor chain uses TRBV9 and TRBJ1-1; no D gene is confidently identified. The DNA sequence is TGTGCCAGCAGCCCTCGGACGGCCTTCAACACTGAAGCTTTCTTT. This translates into CASSPRTAFNTEAFF.